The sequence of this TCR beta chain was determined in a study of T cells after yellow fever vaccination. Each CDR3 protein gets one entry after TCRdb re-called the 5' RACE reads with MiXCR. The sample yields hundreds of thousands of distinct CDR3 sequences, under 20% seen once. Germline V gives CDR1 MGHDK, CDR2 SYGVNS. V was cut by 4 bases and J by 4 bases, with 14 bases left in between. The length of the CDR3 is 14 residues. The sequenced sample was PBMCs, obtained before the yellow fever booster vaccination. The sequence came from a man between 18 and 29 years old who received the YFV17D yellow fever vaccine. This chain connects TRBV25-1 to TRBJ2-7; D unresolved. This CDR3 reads CASSAFIPAYEQYF. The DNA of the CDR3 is TGTGCCAGCAGTGCATTTATTCCGGCTTACGAGCAGTACTTC.